This T cell receptor beta chain was sequenced for a study of CD8+CD57+ T cells in acquired aplastic anemia. Study overall: Sorted CD4+ and CD8+ cells gave a mean 3.2 ug DNA, range about 0.19 to 27.4 ug. In CD4+ cells, healthy donors produced an average of about 11 million reads.

The CDR3 has 13 amino acids. Trimming took 6 bases from V and 2 from J, leaving 11 bases between them. CDR1 SGHNT and CDR2 YENEEA come from the germline V gene. Genomic DNA, the template, was used for profiling of the TCR beta VDJ and CDR3. TCRdb itself ran the reads through MiXCR, one entry per CDR3 protein. This repertoire shows approximately 50,000 distinct CDR3 sequences, around two thirds found once; its top ten account for less than 40%. This clonotype was seen ten or more times. The specimen was sorted CD4+, CD8+, or CD8+CD57+ T cells (not recorded which) from PBMCs. This sequence joins TRBV11-3 and TRBJ2-7, with D unresolved. The source of this sequence is a human donor in good health, serving as a control. CDR3 nucleotides: TGTGCCAGCAGTCCCGCCTTTACCTACGAGCAGTACTTC. Translating gives CASSPAFTYEQYF.